A single sample is the source of the 27 T cell receptor beta chains below, sequenced in a study of graft-versus-host responses after intestinal transplantation. Antigens for these TCRs are unknown. Clones were sequenced by immunoSEQ multiplex PCR, and TCRdb holds only the in-frame ones, with some missing. The repertoire consists of around 97,000 clones, with 80% to 95% occurring once and the leading ten covering around 6%. Specimen: unstimulated CD8+ T cells sorted from spleen or lymph node cells, collected before intestinal transplant. These TCRs come from a human donor who received an intestinal transplant.

The rearrangement uses TRBV7-6 and TRBJ2-1, with 8 nucleotides matching TRBD1. V was pared by 4 bases and J by 4 bases, with 9 bases of the junction left unmatched. The CDR3 is made up of 16 amino acids. Germline V gives CDR1 SGHVS, CDR2 FNYEAQ. The CDR3 nucleotides are TGTGCCAGCAGCTCCCCCGCGGGACAGGTATACAATGAGCAGTTCTTC. Residues: CASSSPAGQVYNEQFF.

The chain links TRBV11-3 to TRBJ2-1; D might be TRBD2 (5 bases). The germline gives CDR1 SGHNT, CDR2 YENEEA. V lost 2 bases and J 6 bases, leaving 11 bases between the germline ends. The CDR3 covers 14 residues. The CDR3 coding sequence is TGTGCCAGCAGCTTACCCGGGGATCCCAATGAGCAGTTCTTC. Its protein product is CASSLPGDPNEQFF.

The chain carries TRBV9 and TRBJ1-1; D uncertain. With 4 bases removed from V and 5 bases from J, the gap between germline ends came to 12 bases. The V gene's germline CDR1 is SGDLS and CDR2 YYNGEE. The CDR3 extends over 13 amino acids. CDR3 region: CASSPPGFTEAFF. In nucleotides, the CDR3 is TGTGCCAGCAGCCCCCCGGGCTTTACTGAAGCTTTCTTT.

This clone was seen only a few times. The chain uses TRBV2 and TRBJ2-1; perhaps TRBD2 as D (5 bases). The germline gives CDR1 SNHLY, CDR2 FYNNEI. The CDR3 consists of 13 residues. The V and J ends lost 4 bases and 12 bases respectively, with 16 bases between them. CDR3 sequence: CASSGTGRRVQFF. The CDR3 nucleotides are TGTGCCAGCAGTGGGACGGGGAGAAGGGTGCAGTTCTTC.

The sample holds a few counts of this clone. This chain connects TRBV6-5 to TRBJ2-1, with D perhaps given as TRBD1 or TRBD2 (5 bases each). CDR1 and CDR2 from the germline V gene are MNHEY and SVGAGI. CDR3 length: 15 residues. Trimming removed 2 bases from V and 6 bases from J, with 14 bases in between. CDR3 amino acids: CASSYLGPPFNEQFF. The CDR3 coding sequence is TGTGCCAGCAGTTACCTGGGACCCCCCTTCAATGAGCAGTTCTTC.

The CDR3 loop reads CASSYGYGYTF. The CDR3 DNA reads TGTGCCAGCAGTTATGGCTATGGCTACACCTTC. The chain carries TRBV6-5 and TRBJ1-2; D ambiguous. V was clipped by 3 bases and J by 4 bases, with 3 bases between them. Germline V lookup: CDR1 MNHEY, CDR2 SVGAGI. The CDR3 totals 11 residues.

The CDR3 DNA is TGTGCCAGCAGTTTAACAGGTGTGAATCAGCCCCAGCATTTT. It encodes CASSLTGVNQPQHF. This rearrangement joins TRBV27 to TRBJ1-5, with D possibly being TRBD1 (5 bases). Trimming removed 2 bases from V and 4 bases from J, with 9 bases in between. Germline CDR1 reads MNHEY; CDR2 reads SMNVEV (reference sequence). This CDR3 has 14 amino acids.

This chain joins TRBV28 and TRBJ2-7; D is unclear. The CDR3 totals 16 residues. From germline, CDR1 is MDHEN and CDR2 SYDVKM. Between the trimmed V and J ends, which lost 3 bases and 4 bases, there was a span of 19 bases. CDR3 protein: CASSFSAESPTYEQYF. In DNA, the CDR3 is TGTGCCAGCAGTTTTTCGGCAGAAAGCCCCACGTACGAGCAGTACTTC. The entire variable domain, with the rest obtained from reference TRBV28 and TRBJ2-7, is as follows: DVKVTQSSRYLVKRTGEKVFLECVQDMDHENMFWYRQDPGLGLRLIYFSYDVKMKEKGDIPEGYSVSREKKERFSLILESASTNQTSMYLCASSFSAESPTYEQYFGPGTRLTVT.

The chain uses TRBV6-5 and TRBJ1-1, with unresolved D. The V end was cut by 0 bases, the J end by 2 bases, with 4 bases between. This CDR3 has 13 amino acids. Germline CDR1 reads MNHEY; CDR2 reads SVGAGI. The CDR3 protein is CASSYSTNTEAFF. The CDR3 coding sequence is TGTGCCAGCAGTTACTCTACTAACACTGAAGCTTTCTTT.

The chain joins TRBV5-6 to TRBJ2-2; the D is unclear. Between the trimmed V and J ends, which lost 0 bases and 0 bases, there was a span of 9 bases. Germline V gene lookup returns CDR1 SGHDT and CDR2 YYEEEE. The CDR3 covers 16 residues. In DNA, the CDR3 is TGTGCCAGCAGCTTGGCCTTTAGTGCGAACACCGGGGAGCTGTTTTTT. It encodes CASSLAFSANTGELFF.

This clone is a singleton in its sample. At one end, the junction sequence differs from germline, possibly due to a read error. The J gene is TRBJ2-1, the V gene TRBV27, with D possibly TRBD2 on 6 matching bases. CDR1 MNHEY and CDR2 SMNVEV come from the germline V gene (reference sequence). The CDR3 sequence is 13 residues long. CDR3 bases: TGTGCCAGCAGTTTTGGAGGGACCAATGAGCAGCTCTTC. Translating it yields CASSFGGTNEQLF.

This clone has a single count. The CDR3 reads CASSQETGFNEQFF. The CDR3 nucleotides read TGCGCCAGCAGCCAAGAGACAGGGTTCAATGAGCAGTTCTTC. The V gene is TRBV5-1, the J gene TRBJ2-1; the match to TRBD1 covers 7 bases. The CDR3 sequence is 14 residues long. Germline assignment: CDR1 SGHRS and CDR2 YFSETQ. V was pared by 4 bases and J by 6 bases, with 7 bases of the junction left unmatched.

This sequence joins TRBV11-2 and TRBJ2-7; 7 bases line up with TRBD2. In germline, CDR1 is SGHAT, CDR2 FQNNGV. The V and J ends lost 2 bases and 2 bases, in that order; junction bases with no gene match: 3. The CDR3 consists of 14 residues. In DNA, the CDR3 is TGTGCCAGCAGCTTAAGGGACTACACCTACGAGCAGTACTTC. The encoded protein is CASSLRDYTYEQYF. The full variable domain, its missing parts supplied by reference TRBV11-2 and TRBJ2-7, is EAGVAQSPRYKIIEKRQSVAFWCNPISGHATLYWYQQILGQGPKLLIQFQNNGVVDDSQLPKDRFSAERLKGVDSTLKIQPAKLEDSAVYLCASSLRDYTYEQYFGPGTRLTVT.

On this clone itself: A read error may produce the germline difference seen at one junction end. V is TRBV5-1 and J is TRBJ2-7; 7 bases are a match to TRBD1. Germline V gives CDR1 SGHRS, CDR2 YFSETQ. This CDR3 has 15 amino acids. CDR3 nucleotide sequence: TGTGCCAGCAGCTTGGAGACAGGGTATTCCTACGAGCAGTACTTC. This codes for CASSLETGYSYEQYF.

The chain combines TRBV9 with TRBJ2-3; D may be TRBD2 (6 bases). Germline-derived CDR1 and CDR2 are SGDLS and YYNGEE. This CDR3 has 12 residues. V lost 4 bases and J 5 bases, leaving 8 bases between the germline ends. CDR3 sequence: CASSSSVDTQYF. DNA for the CDR3: TGTGCCAGCAGCTCTAGCGTAGATACGCAGTATTTT. The complete variable domain, with remaining parts taken from reference TRBV9 and TRBJ2-3, reads DSGVTQTPKHLITATGQRVTLRCSPRSGDLSVYWYQQSLDQGLQFLIQYYNGEERAKGNILERFSAQQFPDLHSELNLSSLELGDSALYFCASSSSVDTQYFGPGTRLTVL.

CDR3 loop: CASSYQGGSTEAFF. DNA for the CDR3: TGTGCCAGCAGTTACCAGGGTGGGAGCACTGAAGCTTTCTTT. The chain joins TRBV6-8 to TRBJ1-1, with D possibly TRBD1 on 5 matching bases. V dropped 2 bases and J dropped 4 bases, with 11 bases sitting between them. The CDR3 is made up of 14 amino acids. The germline V gene encodes CDR1 MNHGY and CDR2 SAAAGT.

This clone was counted only a few times. The chain has TRBV7-9 and TRBJ2-7; D not certain. This CDR3 spans 11 amino acids. Germline V gene sequence: CDR1 SEHNR, CDR2 FQNEAQ (reference sequence). Trimming cost V 3 bases and J 3 bases, with 3 bases left between them. The CDR3 coding sequence is TGTGCCAGCAGCTTCCTCTACGAGCAGTACTTC. Its translation: CASSFLYEQYF.

The chain joins TRBV5-1 to TRBJ2-3, with D perhaps TRBD2 (6 bases). Germline CDR1 SGHRS, CDR2 YFSETQ. The CDR3 covers 14 residues. V lost 1 base to trimming and J lost 4 bases, with 10 bases between them. This CDR3 reads CASSLTGVSDTQYF. In DNA form, the CDR3 reads TGCGCCAGCAGCTTGACGGGAGTATCAGATACGCAGTATTTT.

The V gene is TRBV10-3, the J gene TRBJ1-5; 10 nucleotides align to TRBD1. V dropped 6 bases and J dropped 7; count of bases not matched to a gene: 6. There are 14 residues in the CDR3. Per germline, CDR1 ENHRY and CDR2 SYGVKD. CDR3 coding DNA: TGTGCCATCAGAGACGACAGGGGGCTCCAGCCCCAGCATTTT. This encodes CAIRDDRGLQPQHF.

The rearrangement joins TRBV4-1 to TRBJ1-5, with D tentatively TRBD1 (5 bases). V gave up 0 bases and J gave up 9 bases, with 15 bases separating them. This CDR3 has 15 residues. In germline, CDR1 is MGHRA, CDR2 YSYEKL. Here the CDR3 reads CASSQEAGSVGPQHF. DNA of the CDR3: TGCGCCAGCAGCCAAGAGGCAGGGTCGGTGGGGCCCCAGCATTTT.

V gene TRBV7-3 combines with J gene TRBJ2-7; 8 nucleotides align to TRBD2. CDR3 length: 14 residues. In germline, CDR1 is SGHTA, CDR2 FQGTGA. The J segment lost 2 bases and the V segment lost 2 bases, leaving 2 bases of the junction unmatched. CDR3 sequence: CASSLYGGAYEQYF. CDR3 DNA sequence: TGTGCCAGCAGCTTATACGGGGGGGCCTACGAGCAGTACTTC.

This sequence joins TRBV15 and TRBJ2-5, with D perhaps TRBD2 (6 bases). Germline V CDR1 and CDR2: LNHNV, YYDKDF (reference sequence). The CDR3 consists of 14 residues. The V and J ends lost 2 bases and 4 bases respectively, with 11 bases between them. Here the CDR3 reads CATSRTAGGETQYF. The CDR3 DNA follows: TGTGCCACCAGCAGAACAGCCGGGGGAGAGACCCAGTACTTC.

This chain's CDR3 is CASSYGVSSYEQYF. The CDR3, as DNA: TGTGCCAGCAGTTACGGGGTCTCCTCCTACGAGCAGTACTTC. V is TRBV6-5 and J is TRBJ2-7; D call uncertain. Deletions cut 2 bases from V and 0 bases from J, with 8 bases between. This CDR3 is 14 amino acids long. Germline CDR1 reads MNHEY; CDR2 reads SVGAGI.

This clone is judged medium-sized. The genes are TRBV10-2 and TRBJ1-1; 8 bases fit TRBD1. V dropped 4 bases and J dropped 5; count of bases not matched to a gene: 3. The CDR3 covers 13 residues. Germline V CDR1 and CDR2: WSHSY, SAAADI. CDR3 in amino acids: CASSGRGPTEAFF. The CDR3 DNA reads TGCGCCAGCAGTGGCAGGGGGCCTACTGAAGCTTTCTTT.

This chain uses TRBV6-5 with TRBJ1-5; D is unclear. CDR1 MNHEY and CDR2 SVGAGI come from the germline V gene. CDR3 length: 14 amino acids. Trimming removed 1 base from V and 1 base from J, with 5 bases in between. The CDR3 is CASSYFGSNQPQHF. In nucleotides, the CDR3 is TGTGCCAGCAGTTACTTCGGGAGCAATCAGCCCCAGCATTTT.

Written as DNA, the CDR3 is TGTGCCAGCAGTGTAAGACAGGGAAGCATGAACACTGAAGCTTTCTTT. This encodes CASSVRQGSMNTEAFF. The V and J genes are TRBV28 and TRBJ1-1; 7 bases fit TRBD1. The junction had 9 bases not matched to a gene; V was cut back by 5 bases and J by 0 bases. This CDR3 region has 16 residues. In germline, CDR1 is MDHEN, CDR2 SYDVKM.

The rearrangement uses TRBV14 and TRBJ2-1, with no clear D. From germline, CDR1 is SGHDN and CDR2 FVKESK. V lost 5 bases and J lost 0, with 17 bases in between. This CDR3 has 17 amino acids. DNA for the CDR3: TGTGCCAGCAGCGAAGGGTGGATCGGGTACTCCTACAATGAGCAGTTCTTC. The encoded protein is CASSEGWIGYSYNEQFF.